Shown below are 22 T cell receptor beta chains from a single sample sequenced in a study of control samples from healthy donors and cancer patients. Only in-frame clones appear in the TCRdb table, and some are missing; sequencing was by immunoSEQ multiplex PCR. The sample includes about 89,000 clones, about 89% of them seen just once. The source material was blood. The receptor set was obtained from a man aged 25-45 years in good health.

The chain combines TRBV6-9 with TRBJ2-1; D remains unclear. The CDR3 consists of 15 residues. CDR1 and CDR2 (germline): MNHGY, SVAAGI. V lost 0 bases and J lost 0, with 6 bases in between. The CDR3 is CASSYSEHSYNEQFF. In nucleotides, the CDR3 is TGTGCCAGCAGTTATTCGGAGCACTCCTACAATGAGCAGTTCTTC.

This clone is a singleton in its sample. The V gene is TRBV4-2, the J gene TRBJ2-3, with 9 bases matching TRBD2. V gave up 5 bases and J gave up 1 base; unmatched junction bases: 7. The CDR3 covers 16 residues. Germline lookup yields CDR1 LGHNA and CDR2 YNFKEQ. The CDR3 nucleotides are TGTGCCAGCAGCGAAGTGGCTAGCGGGGGCACAGATACGCAGTATTTT. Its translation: CASSEVASGGTDTQYF.

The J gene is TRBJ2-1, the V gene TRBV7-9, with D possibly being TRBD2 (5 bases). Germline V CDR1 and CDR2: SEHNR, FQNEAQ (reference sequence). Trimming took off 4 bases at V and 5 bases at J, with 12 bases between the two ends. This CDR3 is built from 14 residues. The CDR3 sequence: CASSSGLANNEQFF. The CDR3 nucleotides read TGTGCCAGCAGCTCAGGACTCGCAAACAATGAGCAGTTCTTC. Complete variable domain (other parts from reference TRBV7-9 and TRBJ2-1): DTGVSQNPRHKITKRGQNVTFRCDPISEHNRLYWYRQTLGQGPEFLTYFQNEAQLEKSRLLSDRFSAERPKGSFSTLEIQRTEQGDSAMYLCASSSGLANNEQFFGPGTRLTVL.

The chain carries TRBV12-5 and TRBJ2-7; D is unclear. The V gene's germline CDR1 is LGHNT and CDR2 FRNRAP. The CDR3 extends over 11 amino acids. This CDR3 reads CASGLVVPHDV. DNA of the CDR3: TGTGCTAGTGGTTTGGTGGTACCTCACGACGTC.

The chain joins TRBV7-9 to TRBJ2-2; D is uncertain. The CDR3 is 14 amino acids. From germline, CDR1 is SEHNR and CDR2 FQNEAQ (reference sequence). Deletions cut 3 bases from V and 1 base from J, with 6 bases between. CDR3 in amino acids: CASSFSLNTGELFF. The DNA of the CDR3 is TGTGCCAGCAGCTTTTCACTGAACACCGGGGAGCTGTTTTTT.

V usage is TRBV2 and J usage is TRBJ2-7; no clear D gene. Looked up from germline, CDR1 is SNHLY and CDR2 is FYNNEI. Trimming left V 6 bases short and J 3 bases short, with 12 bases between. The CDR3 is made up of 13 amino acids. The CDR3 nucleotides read TGTGCCAGCAGCACCCATGAGTACTACGAGCAGTACTTC. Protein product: CASSTHEYYEQYF.

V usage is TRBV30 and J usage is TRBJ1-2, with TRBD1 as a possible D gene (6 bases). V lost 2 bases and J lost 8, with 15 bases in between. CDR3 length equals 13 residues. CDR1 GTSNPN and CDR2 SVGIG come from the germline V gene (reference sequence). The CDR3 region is CAWSHGGSGGYTF. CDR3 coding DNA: TGTGCCTGGAGTCACGGGGGCTCGGGCGGCTACACCTTC.

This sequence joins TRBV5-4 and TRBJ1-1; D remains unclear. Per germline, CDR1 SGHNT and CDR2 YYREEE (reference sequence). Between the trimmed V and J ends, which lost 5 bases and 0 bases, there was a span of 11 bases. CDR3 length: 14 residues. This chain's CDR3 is CASSLDVMNTEAFF. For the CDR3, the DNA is TGTGCCAGCAGTCTGGATGTAATGAACACTGAAGCTTTCTTT.

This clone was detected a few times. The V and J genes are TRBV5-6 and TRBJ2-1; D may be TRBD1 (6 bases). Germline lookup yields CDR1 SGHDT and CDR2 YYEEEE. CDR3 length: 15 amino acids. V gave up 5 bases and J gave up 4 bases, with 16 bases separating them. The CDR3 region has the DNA TGTGCCAGCAGTCACACAGGGAATCGGTACAATGAGCAGTTCTTC. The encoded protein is CASSHTGNRYNEQFF.

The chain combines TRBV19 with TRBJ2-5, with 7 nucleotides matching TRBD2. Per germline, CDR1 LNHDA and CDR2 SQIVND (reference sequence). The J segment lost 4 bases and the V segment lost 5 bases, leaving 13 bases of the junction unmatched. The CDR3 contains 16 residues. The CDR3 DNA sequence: TGTGCCAGTAGTCGTTCGGCGGCGGGGGTTAGAGAGACCCAGTACTTC. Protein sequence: CASSRSAAGVRETQYF.

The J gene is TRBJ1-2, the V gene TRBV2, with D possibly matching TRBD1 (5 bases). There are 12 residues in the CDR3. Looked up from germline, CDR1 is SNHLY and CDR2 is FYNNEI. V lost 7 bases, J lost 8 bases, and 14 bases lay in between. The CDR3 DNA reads TGTGCCAGCATTCAGGGTGGGGACGGCTACACCTTC. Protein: CASIQGGDGYTF.

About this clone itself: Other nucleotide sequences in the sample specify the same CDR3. The CDR3 reads CASSPRESTSGKTQYF. The CDR3 bases are TGTGCCAGCAGCCCGCGAGAATCAACTAGCGGGAAGACCCAGTACTTC. This chain joins TRBV5-4 and TRBJ2-5; 10 bases are shared with TRBD2. The CDR3 is 16 amino acids. Germline trimming cut 4 bases from V and 6 bases from J; bases unmatched to any gene: 12. Germline V gene data show CDR1 as SGHNT and CDR2 as YYREEE (reference sequence).

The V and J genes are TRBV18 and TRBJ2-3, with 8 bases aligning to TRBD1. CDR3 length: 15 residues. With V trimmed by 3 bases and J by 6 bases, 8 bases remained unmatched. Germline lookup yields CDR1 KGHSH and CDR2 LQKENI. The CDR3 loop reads CASSPRGGQEDTQYF. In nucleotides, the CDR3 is TGTGCCAGCTCACCTCGAGGGGGACAGGAGGATACGCAGTATTTT. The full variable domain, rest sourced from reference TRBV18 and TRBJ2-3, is NAGVMQNPRHLVRRRGQEARLRCSPMKGHSHVYWYRQLPEEGLKFMVYLQKENIIDESGMPKERFSAEFPKEGPSILRIQQVVRGDSAAYFCASSPRGGQEDTQYFGPGTRLTVL.

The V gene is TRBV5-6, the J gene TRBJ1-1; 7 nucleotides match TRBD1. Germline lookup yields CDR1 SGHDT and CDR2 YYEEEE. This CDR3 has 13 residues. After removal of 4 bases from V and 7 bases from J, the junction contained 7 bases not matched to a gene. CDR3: CASSLPGQLEAFF. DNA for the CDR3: TGTGCCAGCAGCCTACCGGGACAGCTTGAAGCTTTCTTT.

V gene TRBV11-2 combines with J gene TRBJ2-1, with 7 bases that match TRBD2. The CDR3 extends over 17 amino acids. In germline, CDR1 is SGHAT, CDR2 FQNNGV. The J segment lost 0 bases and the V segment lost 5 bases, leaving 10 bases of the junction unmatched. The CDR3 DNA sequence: TGTGCCAGCAGCGTTACCGGGGGGATGAGCTCCTACAATGAGCAGTTCTTC. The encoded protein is CASSVTGGMSSYNEQFF.

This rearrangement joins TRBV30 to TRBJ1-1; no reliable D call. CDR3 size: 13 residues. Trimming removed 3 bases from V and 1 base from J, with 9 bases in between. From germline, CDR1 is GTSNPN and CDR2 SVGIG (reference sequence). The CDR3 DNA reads TGTGCCTGGAGATCTCTAGGGAACACTGAAGCTTTCTTT. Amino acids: CAWRSLGNTEAFF.

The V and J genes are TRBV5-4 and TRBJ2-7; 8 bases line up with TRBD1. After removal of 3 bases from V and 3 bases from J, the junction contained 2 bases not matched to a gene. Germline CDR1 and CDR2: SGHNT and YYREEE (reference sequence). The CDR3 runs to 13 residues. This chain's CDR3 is CASSSTGVYEQYF. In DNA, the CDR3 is TGTGCCAGCAGCTCGACAGGGGTCTACGAGCAGTACTTC.

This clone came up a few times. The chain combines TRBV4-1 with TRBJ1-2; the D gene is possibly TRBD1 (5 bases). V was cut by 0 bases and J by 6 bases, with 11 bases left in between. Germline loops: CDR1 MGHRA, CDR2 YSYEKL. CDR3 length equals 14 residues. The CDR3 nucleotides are TGCGCCAGCAGCCAAGATGCAGGGTCCAATGGCTACACCTTC. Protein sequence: CASSQDAGSNGYTF.

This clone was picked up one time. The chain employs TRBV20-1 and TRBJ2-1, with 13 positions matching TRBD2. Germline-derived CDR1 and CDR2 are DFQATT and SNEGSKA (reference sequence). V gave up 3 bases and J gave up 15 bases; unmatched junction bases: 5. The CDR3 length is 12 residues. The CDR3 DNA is TGCAGTGCTAGTGGGGGACTAGCGGGGAGGTTCTTC. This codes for CSASGGLAGRFF.

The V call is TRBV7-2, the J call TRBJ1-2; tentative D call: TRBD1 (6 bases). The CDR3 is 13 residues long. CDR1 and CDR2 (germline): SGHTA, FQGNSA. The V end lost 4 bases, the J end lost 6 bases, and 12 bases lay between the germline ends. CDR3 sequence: CASSSGARDGYTF. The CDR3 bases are TGTGCCAGCAGCTCGGGGGCGCGGGATGGCTACACCTTC.

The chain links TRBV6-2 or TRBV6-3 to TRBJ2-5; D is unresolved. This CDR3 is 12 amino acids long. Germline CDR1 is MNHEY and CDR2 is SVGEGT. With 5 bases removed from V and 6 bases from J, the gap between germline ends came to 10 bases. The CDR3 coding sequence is TGTGCCAGCAGTCACCGTCCGCAGACCCAGTACTTC. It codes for CASSHRPQTQYF.

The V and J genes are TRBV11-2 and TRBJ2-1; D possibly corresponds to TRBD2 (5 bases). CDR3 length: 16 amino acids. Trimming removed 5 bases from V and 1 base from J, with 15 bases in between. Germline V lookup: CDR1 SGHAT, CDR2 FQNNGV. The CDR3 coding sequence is TGTGCCAGCAGCCCCCCTAAGAGCGGATCCTACAATGAGCAGTTCTTC. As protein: CASSPPKSGSYNEQFF.